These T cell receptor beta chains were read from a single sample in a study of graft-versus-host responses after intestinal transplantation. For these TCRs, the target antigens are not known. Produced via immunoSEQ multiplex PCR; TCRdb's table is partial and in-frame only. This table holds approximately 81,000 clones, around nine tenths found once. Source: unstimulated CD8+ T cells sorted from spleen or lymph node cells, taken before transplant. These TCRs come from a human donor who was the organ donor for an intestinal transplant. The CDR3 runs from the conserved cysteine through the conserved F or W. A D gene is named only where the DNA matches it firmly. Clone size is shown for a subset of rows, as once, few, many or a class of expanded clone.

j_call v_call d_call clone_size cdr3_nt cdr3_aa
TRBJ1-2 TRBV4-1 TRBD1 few TGCGCCAGCAGCCAAGATACAGGGGGCTATGGCTACACCTTC CASSQDTGGYGYTF
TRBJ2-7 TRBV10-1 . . TGCGCCAGCAGTGAATTGAAGGGATACGAGCAGTACTTC CASSELKGYEQYF
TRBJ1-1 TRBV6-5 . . TGTGCCAGCATCGGGGTAACTGAAGCTTTCTTT CASIGVTEAFF
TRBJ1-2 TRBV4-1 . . TGCGCCAGCAGCCTCGGGGGAGGAGGGCCTTACACCTTC CASSLGGGGPYTF
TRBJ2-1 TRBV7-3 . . TGTGCCAGCAGCTTAGAAGGGGGCGGGAATAATGAGCAGTTCTTC CASSLEGGGNNEQFF
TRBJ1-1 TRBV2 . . TGTGCCAGCAGTGAAGCTTTCTTT CASSEAFF
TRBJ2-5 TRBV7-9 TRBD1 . TGTGCCAGCAGCCGCACACAGGGGATTCAAGAGACCCAGTACTTC CASSRTQGIQETQYF
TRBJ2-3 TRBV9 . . TGTGCCAGCAGCGTATTAACCCGAGATACGCAGTATTTT CASSVLTRDTQYF
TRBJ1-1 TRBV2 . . TGTGCCAGCTCACAAGGTAATGAAGCTTTCTTT CASSQGNEAFF
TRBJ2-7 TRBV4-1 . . TGCGCCAGCAGCCAAGAGGACGCCGCCTGGGGAACCTACGAGCAGTACTTC CASSQEDAAWGTYEQYF
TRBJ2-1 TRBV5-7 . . TGTGCCAGCCAGGGCCCTTACAATGAGCAGTTCTTC CASQGPYNEQFF
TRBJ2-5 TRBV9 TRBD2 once TGTGCCAGCAGCGTAGAACCTAGCGGGGGGCAAGAGACCCAGTACTTC CASSVEPSGGQETQYF
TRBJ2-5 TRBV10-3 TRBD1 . TGTGCCATCAGTGACCCCCTTATGGGGACAGGGGGACAAGAGACCCAGTACTTC CAISDPLMGTGGQETQYF
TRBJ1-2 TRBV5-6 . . TGTGCCAGCAGCTTGGGGACTGCCGCGGCGCACTATGGCTACACCTTC CASSLGTAAAHYGYTF
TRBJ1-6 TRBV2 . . TGTGCCAGCAGTGTTCCGGGCTCGGGTTCACCCCTCCACTTT CASSVPGSGSPLHF
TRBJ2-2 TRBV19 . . TGTGCCAGTGCGGACAGTTCGAACACCGGGGAGCTGTTTTTT CASADSSNTGELFF
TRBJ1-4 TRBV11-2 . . TGTGCCAGCAGCAAGACCGGGGAAAAACTGTTTTTT CASSKTGEKLFF
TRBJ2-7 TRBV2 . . TGTGCCAGCAGTGACTTACGGGCCTACGAGCAGTACTTC CASSDLRAYEQYF
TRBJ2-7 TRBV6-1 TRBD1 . TGTGCCAGCAGTGACTGGACAGGGTGGACCTACGAGCAGTACTTC CASSDWTGWTYEQYF